The clone carrying this TCR beta chain has ten or more counts. Individual cDNA molecules carried attached unique molecular identifiers. TCRdb recomputed calls from the 5' RACE reads with MiXCR, one row per CDR3 protein. The sample lists 30,000 to 40,000 distinct CDR3 sequences; 5.4% were seen once. The entry originates in a study of early T cells in non-severe SARS-CoV-2 infection. There are 15 residues in the CDR3. After removal of 4 bases from V and 3 bases from J, the junction contained 7 bases not matched to a gene. Germline CDR1 is LGHNA and CDR2 is YSLEER. The TCR was taken from an adult who was a healthcare worker with PCR-confirmed SARS-CoV-2 infection or an uninfected control (not recorded which). The input for sequencing was whole blood, taken at baseline. The chain carries TRBV4-3 and TRBJ2-3; 7 bases are shared with TRBD1. The CDR3 DNA is TGCGCCAGCAGCCTCGACAGGGTAGGAACAGATACGCAGTATTTT. Protein sequence: CASSLDRVGTDTQYF.